This T cell receptor beta chain was obtained from a study of cytomegalovirus exposure and HLA in healthy donors. The study's findings and limits: In an earlier analysis, about 87% or about 30%: the productive usage of most TCR beta V segments.

This clone was seen more than once but under ten times. Its antigen is not identified. V dropped 0 bases and J dropped 8; count of bases not matched to a gene: 9. The CDR3 totals 18 residues. Per the germline V gene, CDR1 is LGHNA and CDR2 is YNFKEQ. The PCR contained 60 Vbeta and 13 Jbeta primers. The protocol was immunoSEQ multiplex PCR, while the TCRdb copy is restricted to in-frame clones and leaves out a portion. Found here are around 190,000 clones, around 80% of them singletons; the top ten hold around 6%. The sample was PBMCs. This sequence was found in a man aged 35-49 years in good health and CMV-seronegative. V usage is TRBV4-2 and J usage is TRBJ2-3, with 15 bases matching TRBD2. The CDR3 DNA is TGTGCCAGCAGCCAAGATAAGCGGACGGGACTAGCGGGAGGTACGCAGTATTTT. It codes for CASSQDKRTGLAGGTQYF.